One sample yielded the 28 T cell receptor beta chains listed below, sequenced in a study of cytomegalovirus exposure and HLA in healthy donors. Clones were sequenced by immunoSEQ multiplex PCR, and TCRdb holds only the in-frame ones, with some missing. The sample has approximately 110,000 clones, around 94% seen once; the top ten hold approximately 1.3%. Input material: PBMCs. The receptors here all came from a woman under 30 in good health and CMV-seronegative.

To note about this clone: A junction boundary mismatches the germline segment, possibly from a read error. The CDR3 DNA reads TGTGCCAGCAGCATAGGGACAGGCGGAACGCAGTACTTC. Protein: CASSIGTGGTQYF. The rearrangement joins TRBV13 to TRBJ2-7, with 8 nucleotides matching TRBD1. Per germline, CDR1 PRHDT and CDR2 FYEKMQ (reference sequence). The CDR3 runs to 13 residues.

The chain joins TRBV29-1 to TRBJ2-1; 11 bases align to TRBD2. Germline V lookup: CDR1 SQVTM, CDR2 ANQGSEA. CDR3 length: 13 amino acids. In nucleotides, the CDR3 is TGCAGTGGCCCGGCTAGCGGGAGGAATGAGCAGTTCTTC. Protein: CSGPASGRNEQFF.

The chain is built from TRBV11-2 and TRBJ2-5; weak D call: TRBD1 (5 bases). The CDR3 runs 13 residues. Trimming stripped 5 bases from V and 3 bases from J, with 10 bases between. Germline CDR1 SGHAT, CDR2 FQNNGV. The CDR3 region is CASSVTVKETQYF. CDR3 nucleotides: TGTGCCAGCAGCGTGACAGTTAAAGAGACCCAGTACTTC.

The chain combines TRBV27 with TRBJ2-5, with D possibly TRBD1 on 5 matching bases. CDR1 and CDR2 (germline): MNHEY, SMNVEV (reference sequence). The CDR3 totals 14 residues. Trimming pared 0 bases from V and 5 bases from J, leaving 10 bases between. DNA of the CDR3: TGTGCCAGCAGTTTATCAGGGGTGCGGGAGACCCAGTACTTC. The encoded protein is CASSLSGVRETQYF.

The chain employs TRBV2 and TRBJ2-1, with 10 bases that match TRBD2. The CDR3 loop spans 14 amino acids. The V gene end was trimmed by 8 bases and the J gene end by 5 bases; junction bases not matched to a gene: 6. Germline lookup yields CDR1 SNHLY and CDR2 FYNNEI. CDR3 DNA: TGTGCCAGCCATGCTAGCGGGGGAAACAATGAGCAGTTCTTC. It is translated as CASHASGGNNEQFF.

The chain carries TRBV7-9 and TRBJ2-4; weak D call: TRBD1 (6 bases). This CDR3 has 15 residues. Germline V lookup: CDR1 SEHNR, CDR2 FQNEAQ (reference sequence). V dropped 6 bases and J dropped 3 bases, with 15 bases sitting between them. CDR3 in amino acids: CASSSRGNVKNIQYF. CDR3 coding DNA: TGTGCCAGCAGTTCCAGGGGTAATGTCAAAAACATTCAGTACTTC.

The chain employs TRBV28 and TRBJ1-4; no clear D gene. V dropped 1 base and J dropped 0 bases, with 3 bases sitting between them. Germline CDR1 is MDHEN and CDR2 is SYDVKM. The CDR3 contains 14 residues. The CDR3 is CASSLLATNEKLFF. As DNA, the CDR3 is TGTGCCAGCAGTTTATTAGCAACTAATGAAAAACTGTTTTTT.

The rearrangement uses TRBV7-9 and TRBJ2-2; 7 bases fit TRBD1. V was pared by 5 bases and J by 6 bases, with 12 bases of the junction left unmatched. Germline assignment: CDR1 SEHNR and CDR2 FQNEAQ (reference sequence). CDR3 length equals 16 residues. CDR3 region: CASSPWDSRWAGELFF. For the CDR3, the DNA is TGTGCCAGCAGCCCATGGGACAGCAGGTGGGCCGGGGAGCTGTTTTTT.

The chain joins TRBV28 to TRBJ1-4, with a possible D match to TRBD1 (6 bases). The CDR3 spans 14 residues. V was shortened by 4 bases and J by 7 bases, with 13 bases between the two germline ends. Germline CDR1 is MDHEN and CDR2 is SYDVKM. The CDR3 loop is CASSSPGVSEKLFF. The CDR3 DNA sequence: TGTGCCAGCAGTTCTCCAGGGGTTTCTGAAAAACTGTTTTTT.

The table lists this clone with a count of one. V gene TRBV10-1 combines with J gene TRBJ2-3; D is undetermined. The V gene lost 2 bases and the J gene lost 2 bases, with 5 bases spanning the gap. The CDR3 is 13 residues long. The germline V gene has CDR1 WNHNN and CDR2 SYGVQD (reference sequence). The CDR3 loop reads CASSEQVTDTQYF. For the CDR3, the DNA is TGCGCCAGCAGTGAGCAGGTCACAGATACGCAGTATTTT.

This clone was seen a handful of times. J is TRBJ1-2 and V is TRBV7-9, with a weak D call TRBD1 (6 bases). The CDR3 runs to 15 residues. Germline-derived CDR1 and CDR2 are SEHNR and FQNEAQ (reference sequence). Trimming took off 2 bases at V and 6 bases at J, with 16 bases between the two ends. Here the CDR3 reads CASSLLQGRSNGYTF. The CDR3 region has the DNA TGTGCCAGCAGCTTATTACAGGGACGGTCGAATGGCTACACCTTC.

A single count supports this clone. The chain has TRBV27 and TRBJ2-6, with D maybe TRBD1 (5 bases). The CDR3 length is 20 residues. V shed 8 bases and J shed 0 bases, with 26 bases lying between them. Per the germline V gene, CDR1 is MNHEY and CDR2 is SMNVEV (reference sequence). CDR3 bases: TGTGCCAGCGGGAACCCCGCCAGGGCTCGCTTAAGCTCTGGGGCCAACGTCCTGACTTTC. Encoded protein: CASGNPARARLSSGANVLTF.

The V and J genes are TRBV4-1 and TRBJ2-1, with 14 bases fitting TRBD2. V lost 4 bases, J lost 8 bases, and 10 bases stayed unmatched. This CDR3 spans 17 amino acids. In germline, CDR1 is MGHRA, CDR2 YSYEKL. The CDR3 loop reads CASSRPTSGGAVYEQFF. The CDR3, as DNA: TGCGCCAGCAGCCGGCCGACTAGCGGGGGGGCAGTATATGAGCAGTTCTTC.

The chain is built from TRBV9 and TRBJ1-3; TRBD1 matches 8 bases. The CDR3 is 15 amino acids. CDR1 and CDR2 (germline): SGDLS, YYNGEE. V was clipped by 0 bases and J by 3 bases; unmatched bases: 2. This chain's CDR3 is CASSVAGGLGNTIYF. DNA for the CDR3: TGTGCCAGCAGCGTAGCAGGGGGCCTTGGAAACACCATATATTTT.

The chain couples TRBV4-1 to TRBJ2-5; 7 bases agree with TRBD1. Germline CDR1 MGHRA, CDR2 YSYEKL. The CDR3 contains 14 residues. V gave up 2 bases and J gave up 5 bases; unmatched junction bases: 5. The CDR3 sequence: CASSQTGEGETQYF. The CDR3 nucleotides read TGCGCCAGCAGCCAAACAGGGGAAGGGGAGACCCAGTACTTC.

The table lists this clone with a count of one. V is TRBV6-5 and J is TRBJ1-5; 9 bases agree with TRBD1. The CDR3 contains 14 residues. CDR1 and CDR2 from the germline V gene are MNHEY and SVGAGI. V shed 4 bases and J 8 bases; nucleotides not matched to a gene: 6. The DNA for the CDR3 is TGTGCCAGCAGTTTAACAGGGGGCGCGGAGCCCCAGCATTTT. This codes for CASSLTGGAEPQHF.

This clone was observed once. The chain joins TRBV27 to TRBJ2-7, with D uncertain. The CDR3 is 14 residues long. CDR1 and CDR2 (germline): MNHEY, SMNVEV (reference sequence). Trimming stripped 5 bases from V and 4 bases from J, with 15 bases between. CDR3 in amino acids: CASSPLGDGYEQYF. The CDR3 nucleotides read TGTGCCAGCAGTCCCCTAGGAGACGGTTACGAGCAGTACTTC.

The CDR3 here is CASKERNTEAFF. CDR3 in DNA: TGTGCCAGCAAAGAGAGGAACACTGAAGCTTTCTTT. J is TRBJ1-1 and V is TRBV28; no definite D call. The CDR3 sequence is 12 residues long. V was pared by 7 bases and J by 1 base, with 7 bases between. Looked up from germline, CDR1 is MDHEN and CDR2 is SYDVKM.

CDR3 nucleotides: TGTGCCACCCAACGCGGGTTGGCGAACACTGAAGCTTTCTTT. Translated, it gives CATQRGLANTEAFF. V and J are TRBV10-3 and TRBJ1-1; D gene unclear. Germline V gives CDR1 ENHRY, CDR2 SYGVKD. Between the trimmed V and J ends, which lost 10 bases and 1 base, there was a span of 16 bases. The CDR3 is 14 residues long.

The V and J genes are TRBV10-3 and TRBJ2-1; 7 bases match TRBD2. V was pared by 4 bases and J by 3 bases, with 3 bases of the junction left unmatched. This CDR3 spans 14 amino acids. Germline-derived CDR1 and CDR2 are ENHRY and SYGVKD. Here the CDR3 reads CAISVRTSYNEQFF. The CDR3 region has the DNA TGTGCCATCAGTGTTAGGACTAGCTACAATGAGCAGTTCTTC.

This chain connects TRBV18 to TRBJ2-5; TRBD1 might be the D (6 bases). Germline loops: CDR1 KGHSH, CDR2 LQKENI. The CDR3 is 15 residues long. The V end was cut by 4 bases, the J end by 2 bases, with 14 bases between. CDR3 bases: TGTGCCAGCTCACTGGCCCAGGGGAAACAAGAGACCCAGTACTTC. Residues: CASSLAQGKQETQYF.

Concerning this clone: An end of the junction differs from the germline gene, which may be a read error. CDR3 in amino acids: CASSSPYLTSGSF. DNA of the CDR3: TGTGCCAGCAGCTCCCCCTACCTGACTAGCGGTTCCTTC. This chain uses TRBV7-2 with TRBJ2-7; TRBD2 matches at 9 bases. The germline CDR1 and CDR2 sequences are SGHTA and FQGNSA. The CDR3 covers 13 residues.

CDR3 protein: CASSLAGGREKLFF. As DNA, the CDR3 is TGTGCCAGCAGCTTAGCAGGGGGCAGGGAAAAACTGTTTTTT. The chain carries TRBV7-9 and TRBJ1-4; 7 positions agree with TRBD1. The CDR3 has 14 amino acids. V was clipped by 0 bases and J by 8 bases; unmatched bases: 3. Looked up from germline, CDR1 is SEHNR and CDR2 is FQNEAQ (reference sequence).

This CDR3 reads CASSIGGSPTEAFF. In nucleotides, the CDR3 is TGTGCCAGCAGTATCGGAGGGTCACCCACTGAAGCTTTCTTT. The V call is TRBV28, the J call TRBJ1-1; D gene ambiguous. There are 14 residues in the CDR3. Trimming took off 5 bases at V and 4 bases at J, with 14 bases between the two ends. Germline assignment: CDR1 MDHEN and CDR2 SYDVKM.

This chain joins TRBV2 and TRBJ1-1; possibly TRBD1 for D (6 bases). Trimming left V 10 bases short and J 4 bases short, with 19 bases between. CDR3 length: 14 residues. Germline V gives CDR1 SNHLY, CDR2 FYNNEI. Here the CDR3 DNA reads TGTGCCATCATGGGGGGGCCTGTGGGCACTGAAGCTTTCTTT. Amino acid sequence: CAIMGGPVGTEAFF.

The chain is built from TRBV11-2 and TRBJ2-1, with TRBD2 as a possible D gene (6 bases). This CDR3 has 14 residues. The ends were cut back, 6 bases at V and 7 bases at J, with 16 bases in the middle. Looked up from germline, CDR1 is SGHAT and CDR2 is FQNNGV. CDR3 sequence reads: CASRDPGLSNEQFF. Written as DNA, the CDR3 is TGTGCCAGCAGGGACCCGGGACTGTCGAATGAGCAGTTCTTC.

CDR3 protein: CASTNSLDRVSPQPQHF. Here the CDR3 DNA reads TGTGCCAGCACCAACTCGCTGGACAGGGTCTCACCTCAGCCCCAGCATTTT. The J gene is TRBJ1-5, the V gene TRBV28; the match to TRBD1 covers 8 bases. The germline gives CDR1 MDHEN, CDR2 SYDVKM. The CDR3 has 17 amino acids. The ends lost 7 bases at V and 6 bases at J; junction bases unmatched: 17.

The V gene is TRBV4-2, the J gene TRBJ1-1; tentative D call: TRBD1 (5 bases). This CDR3 is 14 amino acids long. The V gene's germline CDR1 is LGHNA and CDR2 YNFKEQ. The V and J ends lost 0 bases and 4 bases respectively, with 9 bases between them. CDR3 region: CASSQDTGGTEAFF. The CDR3 bases are TGTGCCAGCAGCCAAGATACGGGGGGCACTGAAGCTTTCTTT.